These T cell receptor beta chains were read from a single sample in a study of naive and memory T cell subsets. TCRdb re-called the UMI-ligation and nested PCR reads with MiXCR, one entry per CDR3 protein. The sample has 95,000 to 150,000 distinct CDR3 sequences, just over 35% seen once. The sequencing input was central memory CD4+ T cells from blood. The receptors derive from a human donor in good health. Both conserved end residues are part of each CDR3. D genes are given only for firm matches. Clone sizes are given selectively: once, few, many, or a class where the clone is expanded.

>TRBD2|TRBJ2-5|TRBV20-1|few
TGCAGTGCAGAGGGACTAGCGGGAGGAGAGACCCAGTACTTC
CSAEGLAGGETQYF
>.|TRBJ1-2|TRBV28|few
TGTGCCAGCAGTTTAAGGGGGGGTTATGGCTACACCTTC
CASSLRGGYGYTF
>.|TRBJ2-7|TRBV9|.
TGTGCCAGCAGCCCCAAGGGGCAACCATATCGCCGGTACTTC
CASSPKGQPYRRYF
>.|TRBJ1-6|TRBV27|.
TGTGCCAGCAGTTTAACCAGCTCCTATAATTCACCCCTCCACTTT
CASSLTSSYNSPLHF
>.|TRBJ1-5|TRBV16|few
TGTGCCAGCAGCCAATCAGGACAGCTGAACAATCAGCCCCAGCATTTT
CASSQSGQLNNQPQHF
>.|TRBJ2-5|TRBV27|few
TGTGCCAGCAGTTTATTCCCCGGGGTCCAAGAGACCCAGTACTTC
CASSLFPGVQETQYF
>TRBD1|TRBJ2-7|TRBV11-2|.
TGTGCCAGCAGCATCAACAGGGACAGCTCCTACGAGCAGTACTTC
CASSINRDSSYEQYF
>TRBD2|TRBJ2-5|TRBV29-1|medium-sized
TGCAGCGTTGTTTGGTGGACTAGCACTGAGACCCAGTACTTC
CSVVWWTSTETQYF
>.|TRBJ2-2|TRBV11-3|.
TGTGCCAGCAGCTTAGGCGTCGTAGTGGGTCAGACTACCGGGGAGCTGTTTTTT
CASSLGVVVGQTTGELFF
>TRBD2|TRBJ2-3|TRBV7-2|.
TGTGCCAGCAGCTTAGCGCTGATGGCGGGAGGGCCAGATACGCAGTATTTT
CASSLALMAGGPDTQYF
>TRBD2|TRBJ2-3|TRBV7-2|few
TGTGCCAGCAGACAAACTAGCGGGAGGATGGGCACAGATACGCAGTATTTT
CASRQTSGRMGTDTQYF
>.|TRBJ2-1|TRBV6-5|.
TGTGCCAGCAGTTACACAACAGGGCCCTACAATGAGCAGTTCTTC
CASSYTTGPYNEQFF
>.|TRBJ2-7|TRBV7-9|.
TGTGCCAGCAGCCCCGGGACCATATACGAGCAGTACTTC
CASSPGTIYEQYF
>.|TRBJ1-3|TRBV25-1|.
TGTGCCAGCAGTGATCCAGGAGTCAGCTCTGGAAACACCATATATTTT
CASSDPGVSSGNTIYF
>.|TRBJ2-5|TRBV9|few
TGTGCCAGCAGCGTAGCCGCCTTGGAGGGGGGGACCCAGTACTTC
CASSVAALEGGTQYF
>TRBD2|TRBJ2-1|TRBV24-1|many
TGTGCCACCAGTGATCCCGGACTAGCGGGAAAATCCTACAATGAGCAGTTCTTC
CATSDPGLAGKSYNEQFF
>.|TRBJ2-3|TRBV28|few
TGTGCCAGCAGTCCCGGAGGAATGAGCACAGATACGCAGTATTTT
CASSPGGMSTDTQYF
>.|TRBJ1-6|TRBV10-2|.
TGCGCCAGCACTCCCAGTGATTCACCCCTCCACTTT
CASTPSDSPLHF
>TRBD2|TRBJ2-7|TRBV4-1|few
TGCGCCAGCAGCCAAGTATGGACTAGCGGATACGAGCAGTACTTC
CASSQVWTSGYEQYF
>TRBD1|TRBJ1-5|TRBV19|.
TGTGCCAGTAGGTCCCGGACAGGGAAGAATCAGCCCCAGCATTTT
CASRSRTGKNQPQHF
>TRBD1|TRBJ1-3|TRBV18|few
TGTGCCAGCTCATCCCTCGGGACAGGGCGGATCTCCTCTGGAAACACCATATATTTT
CASSSLGTGRISSGNTIYF
>.|TRBJ2-7|TRBV20-1|.
TGCAGTGCCTTGATTGGGTCTCGCGAGCAGTACTTC
CSALIGSREQYF
>.|TRBJ1-5|TRBV14|few
TGTGCCAGCAGCCAAGGTATCGCAGGCAATCAGCCCCAGCATTTT
CASSQGIAGNQPQHF
>.|TRBJ2-1|TRBV2|.
TGTGCCAGCAGTGAGGTACAGGGAAGGAATGAGCAGTTCTTC
CASSEVQGRNEQFF
>TRBD2|TRBJ2-7|TRBV5-1|.
TGCGCCAGCAGCTTGCAACCGACTAGCGGGAACGAGCAGTACTTC
CASSLQPTSGNEQYF
>TRBD1|TRBJ1-5|TRBV5-3|.
TGTGCCAGAAGCTCCCAAAGTCCCGAGGACAGGGGGGAGCAGCCCCAGCATTTT
CARSSQSPEDRGEQPQHF
>TRBD1|TRBJ1-2|TRBV27|few
TGTGCCAGCAGTTTTTATCACGGACAGGCGAATAGGGTTGGCTATGGCTACACCTTC
CASSFYHGQANRVGYGYTF
>TRBD1|TRBJ2-7|TRBV18|.
TGTGCCAGCTCCCTGGACAGGACCTCATCCTACGAGCAGTACTTC
CASSLDRTSSYEQYF
>TRBD1|TRBJ1-5|TRBV6-5|.
TGTGCCAGCAGTCGGACAGGCTTACGGGATCAGCCCCAGCATTTT
CASSRTGLRDQPQHF
>.|TRBJ1-4|TRBV27|.
TGTGCCAGCAGGATCACACCCTGGGCTAATGAAAAACTGTTTTTT
CASRITPWANEKLFF
>.|TRBJ2-7|TRBV20-1|few
TGCAGTGCTAGTCACAGGACTTACGAGCAGTACTTC
CSASHRTYEQYF
>TRBD1|TRBJ1-1|TRBV6-2/TRBV6-3|once
TGTGCCAGCAGTTACGTCGCAGGGGGGGGCACTGAAGCTTTCTTT
CASSYVAGGGTEAFF
>.|TRBJ2-7|TRBV7-6|few
TGTGCCAGCAGCCCCCGAGGGGCCGGGGAGCAGTACTTC
CASSPRGAGEQYF
>TRBD2|TRBJ2-5|TRBV7-9|.
TGTGCCAGCAGCTTCCGACTAGCGGGAGACGAGACCCAGTACTTC
CASSFRLAGDETQYF
>.|TRBJ2-1|TRBV20-1|.
TGCAGTGCCAACAGGTACAATGAGCAGTTCTTC
CSANRYNEQFF
>TRBD1|TRBJ2-7|TRBV20-1|once
TGCAGTGCTAAGACAGGGGGCGGCTACGAGCAGTACTTC
CSAKTGGGYEQYF
>TRBD1|TRBJ2-2|TRBV29-1|.
TGCAGCGTTGTAGGACAGGGATTGGCCACCGGGGAGCTGTTTTTT
CSVVGQGLATGELFF
>.|TRBJ1-5|TRBV29-1|few
TGCAGCGTTGTATCGAGTGGCAATCAGCCCCAGCATTTT
CSVVSSGNQPQHF
>.|TRBJ1-1|TRBV6-1|.
TGTGCCAGCAATAATGGACAGTGGGCCACTGAAGCTTTCTTT
CASNNGQWATEAFF
>TRBD2|TRBJ2-1|TRBV5-1|.
TGCGCCAGCAGCTCGCCCAGACCCCAAGCGGGGAGCTCCTACAATGAGCAGTTCTTC
CASSSPRPQAGSSYNEQFF
>.|TRBJ1-1|TRBV20-1|.
TGCAGTGCTAGAGATAATCGGGGATCGGCGGAAGCTTTCTTT
CSARDNRGSAEAFF
>.|TRBJ1-5|TRBV12-3/TRBV12-4|.
TGTGCCAGCACCCGGGACATGGGGCCCCAGCATTTT
CASTRDMGPQHF
>TRBD2|TRBJ2-7|TRBV15|.
TGTGCCACCAGCAGAGATGGTCGGAGCGGGAGCTCCTACGAGCAGTACTTC
CATSRDGRSGSSYEQYF
>.|TRBJ2-5|TRBV20-1|.
TGCAGTGCTCCCCCCCCAGGCAGGCCACAAGAGACCCAGTACTTC
CSAPPPGRPQETQYF
>TRBD2|TRBJ2-1|TRBV12-3/TRBV12-4|many
TGTGCCAGCAGCCGGTCACTAGCGGGGGTCTACAATGAGCAGTTCTTC
CASSRSLAGVYNEQFF
>.|TRBJ1-5|TRBV18|.
TGTGCCAGCTCACCAGAGCATCATAGCAATCAGCCCCAGCATTTT
CASSPEHHSNQPQHF
>TRBD2|TRBJ2-3|TRBV19|.
TGTGCCAGTGGGACTAGCGGGAGGACTATCACAGATACGCAGTATTTT
CASGTSGRTITDTQYF
>TRBD2|TRBJ2-7|TRBV5-5|once
TGTGCCAGCAGCTCAGGAGCGGGAATATACGAGCAGTACTTC
CASSSGAGIYEQYF
>TRBD2|TRBJ2-1|TRBV15|few
TGTGCCACCAAAGCTGGGACTAGCCTCATTGAGCAGTTCTTC
CATKAGTSLIEQFF
>TRBD2|TRBJ2-5|TRBV7-2|few
TGTGCCAGCAGCTTAGGTGCCGGTGGTACTAGCGGTCAAGAGACCCAGTACTTC
CASSLGAGGTSGQETQYF
>TRBD1|TRBJ1-5|TRBV3-1|once
TGTGCCAGCAGCCGGGACAGGGGTAGCAATCAGCCCCAGCATTTT
CASSRDRGSNQPQHF